This T cell receptor (beta chain) was observed in a study of blood T cell repertoires in COVID-19. Overall study: Researchers got acute and convalescent COVID-19 samples from the United States, Italy and Spain. In each case, the material was cDNA or gDNA derived from T cells, B-cell-depleted T cells, or PBMCs.

In the original workflow: Reference gene primer amplification in the assay estimated nucleated cell counts. Assay used: immunoSEQ multiplex PCR; TCRdb lists only in-frame clones, some missing. V, J and clone size are those of that table, while D and trimming were read from the DNA. The data contain 150,000 to 200,000 clones, about 80% of them singletons. The CDR3 covers 15 residues. Trimming took 7 bases from V and 3 from J, leaving 14 bases between them. In germline, CDR1 is SGHRS, CDR2 YFSETQ. This clonotype was sampled from a human donor with acute or convalescent COVID-19. The donor label of this sample is uncertain. Sequencing was done on a sample of peripheral blood. The chain recombines TRBV5-1 with TRBJ1-6; perhaps TRBD1 as D (5 bases). The chain's CDR3 is CASALGQGYNSPLHF. The CDR3 region has the DNA TGCGCCAGCGCTTTGGGGCAGGGCTATAATTCACCCCTCCACTTT.